The sequence of this T cell receptor beta chain was determined in a study of cytomegalovirus exposure and HLA in healthy donors. Comment on this clone: Antigen unknown.

Sequencing used immunoSEQ multiplex PCR; TCRdb keeps in-frame clones, though not all of them. The sample lists under 400,000 clones, about nine tenths occurring once. General study points: TCR beta chains numbering 150 to 200 were designated cytomegalovirus-associated. Rare sequences made up most TCRs, while some public TCRs were found in many donors. The tendency of first-cohort TCR clusters to co-occur in the roughly 110 validation repertoires was the finding of a later analysis.

Germline-derived CDR1 and CDR2 are MNHEY and SMNVEV (reference sequence). V was clipped by 6 bases and J by 5 bases; unmatched bases: 8. The CDR3 runs to 14 residues. The sequenced sample was PBMCs. V is TRBV27 and J is TRBJ2-3, with TRBD1 identical over 7 bases. The sequence was collected from a woman younger than 35 in good health and CMV-seronegative. The CDR3, as DNA: TGTGCCAGCAGGACAAGGGACAGAAGAGATACGCAGTATTTT. Amino acid sequence: CASRTRDRRDTQYF.